This TCR beta chain comes out of a study of human T cells and chemical hapten exposure. Across the study: Sensitization employed 2% DPC on approximately 2 cm by approximately 2 cm of upper inner arm skin.

V was pared by 5 bases and J by 10 bases, with 19 bases of the junction left unmatched. The CDR3 spans 18 residues. Time point of the sample: patch test 2, 6 weeks after DPC sensitization. Regarding treatment: therapeutic diphenylcyclopropenone sensitization with weekly scalp DPC. Study-level findings and limits: Clustering by CDR3 similarity yielded significantly more large clusters from expanded TCRs than controls. Sensitizing to DPC left TCRs with a frequency above 1 in 1000 unaltered. Patch test score was positively correlated with the counts of PT1 expanded TCRs.

From the RACE reads, TCRdb called clonotypes with MiXCR, one entry per CDR3 protein. The repertoire holds more than 110,000 distinct CDR3 sequences, with approximately 12% as singletons. Remarks on this clonotype: The antigen is undetermined.

Sample: whole blood, taken in connection with sensitization to the hapten diphenylcyclopropenone (DPC). The TCR sequence derives from a woman in her fifties or sixties with alopecia areata. Some clones in this sample may be carry-over from other donors' samples. V gene TRBV12-3 or TRBV12-4 combines with J gene TRBJ2-1; 11 nucleotides line up with TRBD2. The CDR3 DNA reads TGTGCCAGCAGTCCCACTAGCCCCTATAGCGGGAGGGCCGGAGAGCAGTTCTTC. Translated: CASSPTSPYSGRAGEQFF.